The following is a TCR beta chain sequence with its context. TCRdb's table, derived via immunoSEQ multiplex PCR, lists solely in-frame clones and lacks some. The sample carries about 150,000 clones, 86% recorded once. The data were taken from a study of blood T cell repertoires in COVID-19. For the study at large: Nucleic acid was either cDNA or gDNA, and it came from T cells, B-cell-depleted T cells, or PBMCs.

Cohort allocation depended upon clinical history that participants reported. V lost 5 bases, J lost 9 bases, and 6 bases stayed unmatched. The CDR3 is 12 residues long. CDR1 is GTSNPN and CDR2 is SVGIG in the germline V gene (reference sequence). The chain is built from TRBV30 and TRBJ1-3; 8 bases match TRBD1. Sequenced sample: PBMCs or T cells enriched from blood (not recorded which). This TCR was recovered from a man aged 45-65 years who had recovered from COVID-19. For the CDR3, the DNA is TGTGCCTGGGGGTCGGGACAGGCCACCATATATTTT. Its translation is CAWGSGQATIYF.